This TCR beta chain was obtained from a study of beta chain features in type 1 diabetes. Across the study: In age, gender and cell yields, patients were similar to healthy donors. Broader study findings: Sequencing of cDNA might inflate the share of cells that strongly express TCR.

CDR3 length: 12 amino acids. Deletions cut 6 bases from V and 9 bases from J, with 12 bases between. CDR1 is SNHLY and CDR2 is FYNNEI in the germline V gene. The authors reverse transcribed all of the isolated RNA, so sequencing captured expressed TCRB transcripts. Here immunoSEQ multiplex PCR was the method, and the copy in TCRdb shows in-frame clones only, minus some. The data hold around 190,000 clones, with about 13% observed a single time. A note on this clone: The antigen remains undetermined.

The chain joins TRBV2 to TRBJ2-1; D is ambiguous. What was sequenced was central memory CD4+ T cells from blood. The sequence was collected from a woman under 30 in good health. CDR3 sequence (DNA): TGTGCCAGCAGGGTTCCGAGAGGTGAGCAGTTCTTC. It encodes CASRVPRGEQFF.